The next 8 T cell receptor beta chains were all read from a single sample in a study of shared T cell receptors in the human thymus. TCRdb's copy holds only in-frame clones and misses some; the assay was immunoSEQ multiplex PCR. The repertoire holds approximately 760,000 clones, with approximately 85% as singletons. These data also featured in a second study, about human thymus T cells.

Input material: thymocytes. All receptors derive from a girl under three years old with a congenital heart defect.

This rearrangement joins TRBV11-2 to TRBJ1-6; D possibly corresponds to TRBD1 (6 bases). Trimming left V 2 bases short and J 4 bases short, with 18 bases between. The length of the CDR3 is 18 residues. From germline, CDR1 is SGHAT and CDR2 FQNNGV. CDR3 DNA: TGTGCCAGCAGCTTACCAGGGGATGGGGGGGGATATAATTCACCCCTCCACTTT. Protein product: CASSLPGDGGGYNSPLHF.

This clone was detected once. The genes are TRBV5-6 and TRBJ2-2, with 8 positions matching TRBD2. CDR1 is SGHDT and CDR2 is YYEEEE in the germline V gene. CDR3 length: 15 residues. Trimming took 5 bases from V and 1 from J; bases not matched to a gene: 4. The CDR3 DNA follows: TGTGCCAGCAGGTCGGGACTAGAGAACACCGGGGAGCTGTTTTTT. Translation gives CASRSGLENTGELFF. The whole variable domain, remainder taken from reference TRBV5-6 and TRBJ2-2, is DAGVTQSPTHLIKTRGQQVTLRCSPKSGHDTVSWYQQALGQGPQFIFQYYEEEERQRGNFPDRFSGHQFPNYSSELNVNALLLGDSALYLCASRSGLENTGELFFGEGSRLTVL.

The chain employs TRBV4-1 and TRBJ2-3; the match to TRBD2 covers 11 bases. V lost 4 bases and J lost 2; bases outside the gene matches: 5. This CDR3 contains 16 residues. CDR1 and CDR2 (germline): MGHRA, YSYEKL. CDR3 sequence (DNA): TGCGCCAGCAGCCGGGGACTAGCGGCCCCCACAGATACGCAGTATTTT. It specifies CASSRGLAAPTDTQYF.

The chain joins TRBV5-4 to TRBJ1-3; unclear D gene. Trimming took 4 bases from V and 4 from J, leaving 12 bases between them. CDR3 length equals 14 residues. CDR1 SGHNT and CDR2 YYREEE come from the germline V gene (reference sequence). The CDR3 is CASSLTGKGNTIYF. The CDR3 DNA reads TGTGCCAGCAGCCTAACGGGGAAAGGAAACACCATATATTTT.

A few counts support this clone. This sequence joins TRBV7-2 and TRBJ2-3, with D maybe TRBD2 (6 bases). CDR1 SGHTA and CDR2 FQGNSA come from the germline V gene. Deletions cut 2 bases from V and 2 bases from J, with 8 bases between. This CDR3 contains 14 residues. The CDR3 spells CASSLSDYTDTQYF. CDR3 nucleotide sequence: TGTGCCAGCAGCTTATCGGACTACACAGATACGCAGTATTTT.

The genes are TRBV28 and TRBJ1-6; TRBD1 matches 12 bases. The CDR3 length is 14 residues. CDR1 and CDR2 from the germline V gene are MDHEN and SYDVKM. Losses at the gene ends were 11 bases for V and 8 bases for J; bases not matched to a gene: 7. The CDR3 protein is CAGGQGALHSPLHF. In DNA form, the CDR3 reads TGTGCCGGGGGACAGGGGGCGCTCCATTCACCCCTCCACTTT.

The genes are TRBV29-1 and TRBJ2-1; possible D gene TRBD2, 6 bases. Germline V lookup: CDR1 SQVTM, CDR2 ANQGSEA. The CDR3 is 15 residues long. Trimming removed 3 bases from V and 0 bases from J, with 12 bases in between. CDR3 coding DNA: TGCAGCGTTGAGGGCGGGGATCTCTCCTACAATGAGCAGTTCTTC. It specifies CSVEGGDLSYNEQFF.

This chain connects TRBV28 to TRBJ1-1; D ambiguous. This CDR3 comprises 13 residues. Germline CDR1 and CDR2: MDHEN and SYDVKM. The V end lost 5 bases, the J end lost 4 bases, and 11 bases lay between the germline ends. This CDR3 is CASSPKTGTEAFF. As DNA, the CDR3 is TGTGCCAGCAGTCCGAAGACGGGCACTGAAGCTTTCTTT.